This T cell receptor (beta chain) was retrieved from a study of CD8+ T cells in alopecia areata. Investigators isolated RNA and reverse transcribed it into cDNA to act as the sequencing template. The repertoire was sequenced with immunoSEQ multiplex PCR; TCRdb's copy has only in-frame clones and lacks some. The sample shows 130,000 to 150,000 clones, more than 45% of them seen only once. This clone was detected ten times or more. Cell sorting was applied to PBMCs, and CD4+ and CD8+ T cells were collected. Trimming took off 7 bases at V and 5 bases at J, with 17 bases between the two ends. Germline CDR1 and CDR2: LNHDA and SQIVND (reference sequence). The length of the CDR3 is 14 residues.

Sample: CD4+ T cells sorted from blood. This sequence joins TRBV19 and TRBJ1-2; a weak D match, TRBD1 (6 bases). This TCR was recovered from a human donor with alopecia areata. The CDR3 bases are TGTGCCAGTACCCTCAGCGGGGGGCTTTATGGCTACACCTTC. Encoded protein: CASTLSGGLYGYTF.